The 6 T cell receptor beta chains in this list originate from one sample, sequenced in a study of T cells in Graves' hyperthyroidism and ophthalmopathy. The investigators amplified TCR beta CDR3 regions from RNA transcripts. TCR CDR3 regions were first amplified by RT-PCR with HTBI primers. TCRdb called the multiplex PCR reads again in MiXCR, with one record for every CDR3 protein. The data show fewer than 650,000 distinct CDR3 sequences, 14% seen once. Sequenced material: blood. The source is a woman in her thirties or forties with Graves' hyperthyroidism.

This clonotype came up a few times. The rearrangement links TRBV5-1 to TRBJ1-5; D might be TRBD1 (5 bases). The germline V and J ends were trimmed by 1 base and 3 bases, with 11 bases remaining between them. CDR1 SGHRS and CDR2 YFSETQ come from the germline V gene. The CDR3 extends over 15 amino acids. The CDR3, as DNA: TGCGCCAGCAGCTTGTTGGGGGGTAACAATCAGCCCCAGCATTTT. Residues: CASSLLGGNNQPQHF.

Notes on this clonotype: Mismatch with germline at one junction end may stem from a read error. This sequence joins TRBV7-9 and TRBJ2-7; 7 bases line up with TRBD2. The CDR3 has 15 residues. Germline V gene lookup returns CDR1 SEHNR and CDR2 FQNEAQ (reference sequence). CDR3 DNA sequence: TGTGCCAGCAGCCTAGCGGAGCACCTACATAACGAGCAGTACTTC. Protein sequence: CASSLAEHLHNEQYF.

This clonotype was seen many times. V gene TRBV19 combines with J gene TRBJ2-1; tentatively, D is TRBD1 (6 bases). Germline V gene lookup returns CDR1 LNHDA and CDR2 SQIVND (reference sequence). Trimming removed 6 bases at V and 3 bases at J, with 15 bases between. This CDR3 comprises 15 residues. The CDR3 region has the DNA TGTGCCAGTAGGACACAGGGCTCGGTCTACAATGAGCAGTTCTTC. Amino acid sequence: CASRTQGSVYNEQFF.

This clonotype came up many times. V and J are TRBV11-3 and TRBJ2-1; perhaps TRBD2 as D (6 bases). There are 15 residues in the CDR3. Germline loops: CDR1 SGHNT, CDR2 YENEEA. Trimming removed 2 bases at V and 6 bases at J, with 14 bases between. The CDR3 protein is CASSLQAEGFNEQFF. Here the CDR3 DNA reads TGTGCCAGCAGCTTACAGGCGGAGGGTTTCAATGAGCAGTTCTTC.

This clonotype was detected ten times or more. The CDR3, as DNA: TGTGCCAGCAACTCAGGGGGAGAGACCCAGTACTTC. Translated: CASNSGGETQYF. The chain carries TRBV12-3 or TRBV12-4 and TRBJ2-5; 7 nucleotides line up with TRBD1. The length of the CDR3 is 12 residues. Unmatched junction bases numbered 3, after V lost 7 bases and J lost 4 bases.

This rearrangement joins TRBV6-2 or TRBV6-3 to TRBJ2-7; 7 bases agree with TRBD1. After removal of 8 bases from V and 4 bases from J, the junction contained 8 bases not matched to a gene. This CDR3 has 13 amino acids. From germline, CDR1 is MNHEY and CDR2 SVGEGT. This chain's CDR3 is CASQGQIPYEQYF. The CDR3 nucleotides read TGTGCCAGCCAGGGACAGATCCCTTACGAGCAGTACTTC.